This T cell receptor (beta chain) originates from a study of a mutant IDH1 vaccine in newly diagnosed glioma. Study overall: Vaccination began 4-6 weeks post radiotherapy alone, or with temozolomide cycles.

On this clone: Its antigen is currently unknown.

The time point is: week 47, end of study. The study gave 300 ug of mutant IDH1 20-mer peptide per vaccine dose, with topical imiquimod. Germline V gene data show CDR1 as LNHDA and CDR2 as SQIVND (reference sequence). This CDR3 is 13 amino acids long. The trim removed 6 bases at V and 4 bases at J, leaving 4 bases unmatched. Profiling relied on immunoSEQ multiplex PCR, and the TCRdb table lists in-frame clones only, not all of them. The repertoire holds fewer than 70,000 clones, with 75% to 90% as singletons. The source is a man in his thirties or forties with glioma. Sequencing was performed on PBMCs, taken from a glioma patient whose treatment included an IDH1 peptide vaccine. This chain uses TRBV19 with TRBJ1-2, with 8 bases aligning to TRBD1. The CDR3 protein is CASRDRETYGYTF. The CDR3 nucleotides are TGTGCCAGTAGGGACAGGGAGACCTATGGCTACACCTTC.